This entry lists 4 T cell receptor beta chains sequenced from one sample in a study of blood T cell repertoires in COVID-19. Repertoires were generated with immunoSEQ multiplex PCR, while TCRdb's copy carries only in-frame clones and drops some. Here the sample spans around 220,000 clones, over 75% being singletons. The sample consisted of peripheral blood. Source of these receptors: a man over 45 with acute or convalescent COVID-19.

The rearrangement uses TRBV9 and TRBJ2-2; the match to TRBD1 covers 9 bases. There are 15 residues in the CDR3. Germline V gene sequence: CDR1 SGDLS, CDR2 YYNGEE. The V and J ends lost 0 bases and 6 bases, in that order; junction bases with no gene match: 3. CDR3 loop: CASSVGGQGPGELFF. In nucleotides, the CDR3 is TGTGCCAGCAGCGTAGGAGGACAGGGGCCCGGGGAGCTGTTTTTT. The full variable domain, completed using reference TRBV9 and TRBJ2-2, is DSGVTQTPKHLITATGQRVTLRCSPRSGDLSVYWYQQSLDQGLQFLIQYYNGEERAKGNILERFSAQQFPDLHSELNLSSLELGDSALYFCASSVGGQGPGELFFGEGSRLTVL.

The rearrangement uses TRBV18 and TRBJ1-1; D is perhaps TRBD1 (5 bases). Germline V gene sequence: CDR1 KGHSH, CDR2 LQKENI. The CDR3 runs to 17 residues. V gave up 1 base and J gave up 4 bases, with 19 bases separating them. CDR3 DNA sequence: TGTGCCAGCTCACCACTCTTAGGTGCTGCAGGGTTCACTGAAGCTTTCTTT. Amino acids: CASSPLLGAAGFTEAFF.

This clone was detected ten times or more. V is TRBV2 and J is TRBJ1-4, with D possibly matching TRBD1 (5 bases). Germline-derived CDR1 and CDR2 are SNHLY and FYNNEI. With 6 bases removed from V and 6 bases from J, the gap between germline ends came to 17 bases. The CDR3 is made up of 15 amino acids. CDR3 in amino acids: CASRPDISGYEKLFF. The CDR3 DNA follows: TGTGCCAGCAGGCCGGACATTTCTGGGTATGAAAAACTGTTTTTT. The variable domain in full, with the rest retrieved from reference TRBV2 and TRBJ1-4, is EPEVTQTPSHQVTQMGQEVILRCVPISNHLYFYWYRQILGQKVEFLVSFYNNEISEKSEIFDDQFSVERPDGSNFTLKIRSTKLEDSAMYFCASRPDISGYEKLFFGSGTQLSVL.

The J gene is TRBJ1-2, the V gene TRBV6-5, with a tentative D call TRBD1 (6 bases). This CDR3 has 13 amino acids. Trimming removed 7 bases at V and 3 bases at J, with 12 bases between. CDR1 MNHEY and CDR2 SVGAGI come from the germline V gene. This CDR3 reads CASKGDGYYGYTF. The CDR3 DNA follows: TGTGCCAGCAAGGGGGACGGGTACTATGGCTACACCTTC.